Presented here are 23 T cell receptor beta chains from one specimen sequenced in a study of control samples from healthy donors and cancer patients. Assay used: immunoSEQ multiplex PCR; TCRdb lists only in-frame clones, some missing. Of 90,000 to 100,000 clones listed, 90% are singletons. Sequenced sample: blood. The receptors shown here come from a woman in her late teens or twenties in good health.

The chain links TRBV6-1 to TRBJ1-2; D gene unclear. Germline V gene data show CDR1 as MNHNS and CDR2 as SASEGT. V shed 2 bases and J shed 7 bases, with 14 bases lying between them. This CDR3 spans 14 amino acids. In DNA form, the CDR3 reads TGTGCCAGCAGTGAAACGGGGAGAAAAGGTGGCTACACCTTC. Its translation: CASSETGRKGGYTF.

The chain recombines TRBV7-6 with TRBJ2-3; tentatively, D is TRBD1 or TRBD2 (6 bases each). The CDR3 consists of 16 residues. Germline assignment: CDR1 SGHVS and CDR2 FNYEAQ. Trimming stripped 4 bases from V and 3 bases from J, with 17 bases between. This CDR3 reads CASSSSHPGATDTQYF. CDR3 sequence (DNA): TGTGCCAGCAGCTCCTCGCACCCGGGGGCGACAGATACGCAGTATTTT.

This clone was seen a few times. The chain joins TRBV5-6 to TRBJ1-2, with TRBD1 matching 7 bases. The V segment lost 3 bases and the J segment 6 bases; nucleotides outside the gene matches: 11. Germline assignment: CDR1 SGHDT and CDR2 YYEEEE. The CDR3 is 15 residues long. CDR3 loop: CASSSDDRVAHGYTF. The CDR3 nucleotides are TGTGCCAGCAGCTCCGACGACAGGGTTGCTCATGGCTACACCTTC.

The chain uses TRBV5-4 and TRBJ1-2, with D tentatively TRBD1 (5 bases). Germline V gene sequence: CDR1 SGHNT, CDR2 YYREEE (reference sequence). The V gene lost 0 bases and the J gene lost 0 bases, with 9 bases spanning the gap. This CDR3 spans 15 amino acids. CDR3 nucleotide sequence: TGTGCCAGCAGCTTGGAGCGGACAACTAACTATGGCTACACCTTC. As protein: CASSLERTTNYGYTF.

J is TRBJ2-2 and V is TRBV14; D is unresolved. The V gene's germline CDR1 is SGHDN and CDR2 FVKESK. The CDR3 has 12 residues. With 0 bases removed from V and 13 bases from J, the gap between germline ends came to 9 bases. The CDR3 DNA sequence: TGTGCCAGCAGCCAAGATCTTCTCACGCTGTTTTTT. It encodes CASSQDLLTLFF.

The J gene is TRBJ2-7, the V gene TRBV21-1; TRBD2 is taken as the D call from the table, unchecked against the DNA. TRBV21-1 is assigned pseudogene status. The CDR3 is 16 amino acids. CDR3 DNA sequence: TGTGCCAGCAGCAACCCGGGGGGGGCGAGCTCCTACGAGCAGTACTTC. It specifies CASSNPGGASSYEQYF.

The rearrangement joins TRBV4-2 to TRBJ2-1, with D possibly called TRBD1 or TRBD2 (6 bases each). The length of the CDR3 is 16 residues. V was pared by 1 base and J by 8 bases, with 18 bases between. Germline V lookup: CDR1 LGHNA, CDR2 YNFKEQ. DNA of the CDR3: TGTGCCAGCAGCCAAGCCCCCACGGGGGCCCCGGATGAGCAGTTCTTC. Protein product: CASSQAPTGAPDEQFF.

The J gene is TRBJ1-4, the V gene TRBV5-1; D perhaps matches TRBD1 (5 bases). CDR3 length equals 16 residues. V was clipped by 0 bases and J by 8 bases, with 17 bases between them. Germline values: CDR1 SGHRS, CDR2 YFSETQ. CDR3 in amino acids: CASSLEPGRGNEKLFF. The DNA of the CDR3 is TGCGCCAGCAGCTTGGAACCGGGGCGAGGAAACGAAAAACTGTTTTTT.

This clone appeared once. The chain couples TRBV3-1 (or the pseudogene TRBV3-2) to TRBJ1-2, with D hard to call. Germline loops: CDR1 LGHDT, CDR2 YNNKEL (reference sequence). The CDR3 spans 14 residues. The ends were cut back, 2 bases at V and 7 bases at J, with 14 bases in the middle. DNA for the CDR3: TGTGCCAGCAGCCAAACACGGGCCCCTGTTGGCTACACCTTC. Translated, it gives CASSQTRAPVGYTF.

The V and J genes are TRBV24-1 and TRBJ2-1; weak D call: TRBD1 (7 bases). V lost 5 bases, J lost 10 bases, and 14 bases lay in between. CDR1 is KGHDR and CDR2 is SFDVKD in the germline V gene. This CDR3 region has 13 residues. CDR3 sequence reads: CATSVRGRGEQFF. The CDR3 DNA reads TGTGCCACCAGTGTGAGGGGGCGGGGAGAGCAGTTCTTC.

This clone was found a few times. The identical CDR3 is also encoded by other nucleotide sequences in the sample. The rearrangement links TRBV29-1 to TRBJ1-1, with D unclear. The V end lost 7 bases, the J end lost 3 bases, and 6 bases lay between the germline ends. CDR1 SQVTM and CDR2 ANQGSEA come from the germline V gene. CDR3 length: 10 amino acids. This CDR3 reads CSARDTEAFF. CDR3 sequence (DNA): TGCAGCGCCCGGGACACTGAAGCTTTCTTT.

There are a few counts of this clone. V gene TRBV4-1 combines with J gene TRBJ1-3, with no clear D. CDR1 is MGHRA and CDR2 is YSYEKL in the germline V gene. Trimming left V 1 base short and J 0 bases short, with 7 bases between. The CDR3 extends over 15 amino acids. The CDR3 protein is CASSQAANSGNTIYF. The CDR3, as DNA: TGCGCCAGCAGCCAAGCGGCCAACTCTGGAAACACCATATATTTT.

The V and J genes are TRBV6-1 and TRBJ2-2; D assignment may be TRBD1 or TRBD2 (6 bases each). Germline lookup yields CDR1 MNHNS and CDR2 SASEGT. The CDR3 has 15 residues. V dropped 0 bases and J dropped 4 bases, with 9 bases sitting between them. The DNA of the CDR3 is TGTGCCAGCAGTGAAGCCCCGGGGGCCACCGGGGAGCTGTTTTTT. This gives the protein CASSEAPGATGELFF.

The J gene is TRBJ1-2, the V gene TRBV13, with D unresolved. CDR3 length equals 13 residues. With 2 bases removed from V and 7 bases from J, the gap between germline ends came to 11 bases. Germline assignment: CDR1 PRHDT and CDR2 FYEKMQ (reference sequence). CDR3 bases: TGTGCCAGCAGCTTATTTCGGGGTCCTGGCTACACCTTC. Translating it yields CASSLFRGPGYTF.

This chain links TRBV18 with TRBJ1-1, with D hard to call. V lost 3 bases, J lost 2 bases, and 10 bases lay in between. Germline V CDR1 and CDR2: KGHSH, LQKENI. This CDR3 region has 14 residues. The CDR3: CASSPDTQNTEAFF. CDR3 nucleotide sequence: TGTGCCAGCTCACCGGATACGCAAAACACTGAAGCTTTCTTT.

The chain joins TRBV7-9 to TRBJ2-7; D is unclear. This CDR3 has 16 amino acids. The germline V and J ends were trimmed by 2 bases and 0 bases, with 14 bases remaining between them. Germline lookup yields CDR1 SEHNR and CDR2 FQNEAQ (reference sequence). CDR3 nucleotide sequence: TGTGCCAGCAGCTTATTCGACAATTCGTACTCCTACGAGCAGTACTTC. As protein: CASSLFDNSYSYEQYF.

The chain joins TRBV2 to TRBJ2-1; the match to TRBD1 covers 10 bases. Per germline, CDR1 SNHLY and CDR2 FYNNEI. The CDR3 is made up of 15 amino acids. Trimming at V came to 6 bases and at J to 0 bases, leaving 2 bases not matched to a gene. CDR3 DNA sequence: TGTGCCAGCAGGGACAGGGGGAGCTCCTACAATGAGCAGTTCTTC. Its protein is CASRDRGSSYNEQFF.

The CDR3 loop is CASRGQKFYTGELFF. CDR3 coding DNA: TGTGCCAGCAGGGGACAGAAATTTTACACCGGGGAGCTGTTTTTT. This sequence joins TRBV6-5 and TRBJ2-2, with 7 bases fitting TRBD1. This CDR3 has 15 amino acids. Germline V gene data show CDR1 as MNHEY and CDR2 as SVGAGI. The ends lost 6 bases at V and 3 bases at J; junction bases unmatched: 7.

In this sample, this clone turned up once. At one end, the junction sequence differs from germline, possibly due to a read error. The J gene is TRBJ1-2, the V gene TRBV29-1; 8 bases are shared with TRBD1. Germline assignment: CDR1 SQVTM and CDR2 ANQGSEA. This CDR3 has 15 residues. CDR3 residues: CSVEDRGEANYGYTF. Written as DNA, the CDR3 is TGCAGCGTCGAAGACAGGGGTGAGGCTAACTATGGCTACACCTTC. Full variable domain (rest looked up from reference TRBV29-1 and TRBJ1-2): SAVISQKPSRDICQRGTSLTIQCQVDSQVTMMFWYRQQPGQSLTLIATANQGSEATYESGFVIDKFPISRPNLTFSTLTVSNMSPEDSSIYLCSVEDRGEANYGYTFGSGTRLTVV.

The V gene is TRBV5-4, the J gene TRBJ1-2; a possible D gene is TRBD1 (5 bases). The germline CDR1 and CDR2 sequences are SGHNT and YYREEE (reference sequence). This CDR3 is built from 13 residues. Trimming removed 4 bases at V and 8 bases at J, with 15 bases between. CDR3 protein: CASSNTGVGGYTF. DNA of the CDR3: TGTGCCAGCAGCAATACGGGGGTTGGGGGCTACACCTTC. Based on the CDR3 plus reference TRBV5-4 and TRBJ1-2, the full variable domain is ETGVTQSPTHLIKTRGQQVTLRCSSQSGHNTVSWYQQALGQGPQFIFQYYREEENGRGNFPPRFSGLQFPNYSSELNVNALELDDSALYLCASSNTGVGGYTFGSGTRLTVV.

This rearrangement joins TRBV6-5 to TRBJ1-2; perhaps TRBD1 as D (6 bases). V was trimmed by 2 bases and J by 1 base, leaving 14 bases between them. CDR1 MNHEY and CDR2 SVGAGI come from the germline V gene. This CDR3 contains 16 residues. The CDR3 reads CASSYTPDSLNYGYTF. DNA of the CDR3: TGTGCCAGCAGTTACACACCGGACAGCCTTAACTATGGCTACACCTTC.

V is TRBV6-6 and J is TRBJ1-1; 11 nucleotides line up with TRBD1. This CDR3 has 15 residues. V gave up 5 bases and J gave up 5 bases; unmatched junction bases: 7. Germline CDR1 MNHNY, CDR2 SVGAGI (reference sequence). The CDR3 spells CASSDTGQGATEAFF. The CDR3 coding sequence is TGTGCCAGCAGTGACACTGGACAGGGGGCGACTGAAGCTTTCTTT.

The rearrangement uses TRBV18 and TRBJ2-1; tentatively, D is TRBD1 (5 bases). Germline-derived CDR1 and CDR2 are KGHSH and LQKENI. The CDR3 covers 16 residues. The germline V and J ends were trimmed by 6 bases and 5 bases, with 20 bases remaining between them. CDR3 region: CASSPTGQGFDNEQFF. Written as DNA, the CDR3 is TGTGCCAGCTCCCCAACTGGGCAGGGATTCGACAATGAGCAGTTCTTC. The variable domain in full, completed from reference TRBV18 and TRBJ2-1, reads NAGVMQNPRHLVRRRGQEARLRCSPMKGHSHVYWYRQLPEEGLKFMVYLQKENIIDESGMPKERFSAEFPKEGPSILRIQQVVRGDSAAYFCASSPTGQGFDNEQFFGPGTRLTVL.